This entry lists 19 T cell receptor beta chains sequenced from one sample in a study of identical twins (dated by TCRdb to about 2016). Libraries were built with 5' RACE. Sequencing was carried out with an Illumina HiSeq 2000. The public reads were reprocessed in TCRdb via fastp at Q25 and MiXCR, keeping in-frame beta chains. Identical CDR3 proteins give one entry, which carries the most common genes and DNA. In all, the sample holds a few hundred thousand distinct CDR3 sequences, and approximately 10% of those were seen once. The ten largest clones take up approximately 3% of the sample. This same sample was also part of a study on yellow fever vaccine responses in identical twins.

The sequenced sample consisted of PBMCs. Receptors were obtained from a woman younger than 35 in good health.

There are many counts of this clonotype. Its ends do not fully match the called genes, so a read error is possible. The J gene is TRBJ2-3, the V gene TRBV29-1, with D perhaps given as TRBD1 or TRBD2 (5 bases each). The CDR3 loop spans 12 amino acids. Germline CDR1 is SQVTM and CDR2 is ANQGSEA. DNA of the CDR3: TGCAGCGTTGAGAGGGGCACAAATACGCAGTATTTT. This codes for CSVERGTNTQYF.

This clonotype was seen a few times. The V and J genes are TRBV18 and TRBJ2-6; D remains unclear. V was pared by 3 bases and J by 3 bases, with 6 bases between. This CDR3 has 14 amino acids. Germline CDR1 reads KGHSH; CDR2 reads LQKENI. The CDR3 loop reads CASSPGIGANVLTF. The CDR3 region has the DNA TGTGCCAGCTCACCGGGTATTGGGGCCAACGTCCTGACTTTC.

This clonotype was seen only a few times. The genes are TRBV6-2 or TRBV6-3 and TRBJ2-1, with 15 bases fitting TRBD2. This CDR3 is 16 amino acids long. Germline loops: CDR1 MNHEY, CDR2 SVGEGT. The V segment lost 5 bases and the J segment 6 bases; nucleotides outside the gene matches: 5. The CDR3 nucleotides read TGTGCCAGCAGTGGACTAGCGGGAGGGCCGGGCAATGAGCAGTTCTTC. Amino acid sequence: CASSGLAGGPGNEQFF.

The chain employs TRBV2 and TRBJ2-7; 10 bases are shared with TRBD2. There are 15 residues in the CDR3. Germline trimming cut 4 bases from V and 2 bases from J; bases unmatched to any gene: 5. Germline values: CDR1 SNHLY, CDR2 FYNNEI. The CDR3 region has the DNA TGTGCCAGCAGTGGCAGGACTAGCGGAACCTACGAGCAGTACTTC. Protein product: CASSGRTSGTYEQYF.

This clonotype was detected only a few times. The rearrangement uses TRBV7-9 and TRBJ2-3; D might be TRBD1 (6 bases). The CDR3 has 14 amino acids. V was cut by 1 base and J by 3 bases, with 8 bases left in between. CDR1 is SEHNR and CDR2 is FQNEAQ in the germline V gene (reference sequence). The CDR3 DNA sequence: TGTGCCAGCAGCTTAGAGGGGGAGACAGATACGCAGTATTTT. Its translation is CASSLEGETDTQYF.

The chain carries TRBV12-3 or TRBV12-4 and TRBJ2-4; maybe TRBD1 (7 bases). The V end was cut by 7 bases, the J end by 9 bases, with 16 bases between. The CDR3 has 13 residues. CDR3 in DNA: TGTGCCAGCAAAAGGGCAGGGGGAGGCATTCAGTACTTC. Amino acid sequence: CASKRAGGGIQYF.

This clonotype was detected a few times. The V call is TRBV5-1, the J call TRBJ2-3, with 11 bases matching TRBD2. The CDR3 spans 18 residues. The V gene end was trimmed by 2 bases and the J gene end by 0 bases; junction bases not matched to a gene: 8. The germline gives CDR1 SGHRS, CDR2 YFSETQ. CDR3: CASSFLAGGAPSTDTQYF. CDR3 sequence (DNA): TGCGCCAGCAGCTTCCTAGCGGGGGGAGCGCCTAGCACAGATACGCAGTATTTT.

This clonotype was seen a handful of times. The rearrangement links TRBV12-3 or TRBV12-4 to TRBJ2-5; 10 bases agree with TRBD1. The CDR3 is 16 amino acids. Losses at the gene ends were 5 bases for V and 2 bases for J; bases not matched to a gene: 8. The DNA of the CDR3 is TGTGCCAGCAGTCTTCGGGACAGGGGAAATCAAGAGACCCAGTACTTC. This codes for CASSLRDRGNQETQYF.

Of note for this clonotype: A read error may be the cause here, since a much bigger clone is one base away. The V and J genes are TRBV11-2 and TRBJ2-1, with D perhaps being TRBD1 or TRBD2 (5 bases each). Per germline, CDR1 SGHAT and CDR2 FQNNGV. The CDR3 is 16 amino acids. DNA for the CDR3: TGTGCCAGCAGCCCTAGGTTGGGGGACCAAAACAATGGGCAGTTCTTC. The encoded protein is CASSPRLGDQNNGQFF.

This clonotype was seen more than once but under ten times. Here the CDR3 DNA reads TGTGCCAGCAGTTCGTCATACCAAGAGACCCAGTACTTC. This translates into CASSSSYQETQYF. V and J are TRBV6-5 and TRBJ2-5; the D is unclear. This CDR3 spans 13 amino acids. Germline values: CDR1 MNHEY, CDR2 SVGAGI. V shed 4 bases and J shed 0 bases, with 6 bases lying between them.

There are a few counts of this clonotype. The chain links TRBV30 to TRBJ2-1; D gene unclear. V lost 0 bases, J lost 6 bases, and 12 bases lay in between. The CDR3 totals 14 residues. Germline CDR1 is GTSNPN and CDR2 is SVGIG (reference sequence). CDR3 residues: CAWSVGNSANEQFF. The CDR3 DNA is TGTGCCTGGAGTGTTGGGAATTCGGCCAATGAGCAGTTCTTC.

The chain employs TRBV20-1 and TRBJ2-5; D uncertain. The CDR3 runs to 14 residues. The V gene lost 6 bases and the J gene lost 2 bases, with 16 bases spanning the gap. CDR1 is DFQATT and CDR2 is SNEGSKA in the germline V gene (reference sequence). The CDR3 DNA follows: TGCAGTGCCCCCTCCCTGACCGAACAAGAGACCCAGTACTTC. Translation gives CSAPSLTEQETQYF.

The chain recombines TRBV25-1 with TRBJ2-1; TRBD2 matches at 8 bases. Germline values: CDR1 MGHDK, CDR2 SYGVNS. The CDR3 is 15 residues long. The J segment lost 2 bases and the V segment lost 2 bases, leaving 2 bases of the junction unmatched. Written as DNA, the CDR3 is TGTGCCAGCAGTGAAGTCGGGGGGGCCTACAATGAGCAGTTCTTC. Protein product: CASSEVGGAYNEQFF.

This clonotype appeared a single time. The chain is built from TRBV12-3 or TRBV12-4 and TRBJ2-5, with D tentatively TRBD1 or TRBD2 (5 bases each). The V end lost 5 bases, the J end lost 5 bases, and 21 bases lay between the germline ends. The CDR3 totals 16 residues. For the CDR3, the DNA is TGTGCCAGCAGTCACGGGGTGGTGGGGGTTGGGGAGACCCAGTACTTC. Its translation is CASSHGVVGVGETQYF.

The rearrangement joins TRBV3-1 to TRBJ2-6; the D is unclear. With 8 bases removed from V and 1 base from J, the gap between germline ends came to 24 bases. Per germline, CDR1 LGHDT and CDR2 YNNKEL (reference sequence). CDR3 length: 19 residues. CDR3 coding DNA: TGTGCCAGCTCCAAACACGCGCCAGGTGCCCCGTCTGGGGCCAACGTCCTGACTTTC. As protein: CASSKHAPGAPSGANVLTF.

This rearrangement joins TRBV11-2 to TRBJ2-5; D possibly corresponds to TRBD1 (6 bases). With 5 bases removed from V and 0 bases from J, the gap between germline ends came to 10 bases. The germline CDR1 and CDR2 sequences are SGHAT and FQNNGV. This CDR3 is 14 amino acids long. The CDR3 DNA is TGTGCCAGCAGCCCTACAGGGTACCAAGAGACCCAGTACTTC. The encoded protein is CASSPTGYQETQYF.

This clonotype has at least ten counts. The V call is TRBV6-1, the J call TRBJ2-5; D possibly matches TRBD1 or TRBD2 (6 bases each). The CDR3 is 16 amino acids. V was clipped by 7 bases and J by 5 bases, with 23 bases between them. Germline V gene sequence: CDR1 MNHNS, CDR2 SASEGT. CDR3 DNA sequence: TGTGCCAGCATAGGAGGGATACAGGGAAAGGGGGAGACCCAGTACTTC. It translates to CASIGGIQGKGETQYF.

This chain links TRBV20-1 with TRBJ2-3; no reliable D call. V dropped 8 bases and J dropped 1 base, with 13 bases sitting between them. The CDR3 consists of 13 residues. Germline V gene data show CDR1 as DFQATT and CDR2 as SNEGSKA (reference sequence). The DNA for the CDR3 is TGCAGTATCGACCCCCGCCGCACAGATACGCAGTATTTT. Protein: CSIDPRRTDTQYF.

This clonotype was counted many times. The chain carries TRBV7-9 and TRBJ1-1; D is unresolved. V was clipped by 2 bases and J by 9 bases, with 13 bases between them. The CDR3 extends over 13 amino acids. The V gene's germline CDR1 is SEHNR and CDR2 FQNEAQ (reference sequence). CDR3 protein: CASSLRTDAKAFF. The CDR3 nucleotides are TGTGCCAGCAGCTTAAGGACTGACGCAAAAGCTTTCTTT.